The following is a T cell receptor beta chain sequence with its context. Data came from immunoSEQ multiplex PCR; TCRdb stores just in-frame clones and leaves some out. The data contain 300,000 to 350,000 clones, 87% of them singletons. The CDR3 totals 15 residues. The J segment lost 3 bases and the V segment lost 4 bases, leaving 7 bases of the junction unmatched. Looked up from germline, CDR1 is SNHLY and CDR2 is FYNNEI. The data stem from a study of blood T cell repertoires in COVID-19. Study information: The origin of the acute and convalescent COVID-19 samples was the United States, Italy and Spain.

This receptor was taken from a woman aged 18-30 years who had recovered from COVID-19. This chain connects TRBV2 to TRBJ2-7, with TRBD2 matching 9 bases. The sample was PBMCs or T cells enriched from blood (not recorded which). CDR3 bases: TGTGCCAGCAGTGGGGGACTAGCCTTAATCTACGAGCAGTACTTC. This codes for CASSGGLALIYEQYF.